Sequencing of this T cell receptor (beta chain) was carried out in a study of CD39 and CD103 CD8 tumor-infiltrating T cells. General study points: DP CD8 TILs appeared more oligoclonal than DN and SP CD8 TILs and blood memory CD8 T cells.

Regarding this clone: The antigen is not known. At one end the junction does not follow the germline gene, possibly because of a read error.

Produced via immunoSEQ multiplex PCR; TCRdb's table is partial and in-frame only. This table has some 300 clones, around 41% appearing once. CDR1 is SGHDT, CDR2 YYEEEE, per germline. This CDR3 spans 17 amino acids. The sample taken for sequencing was CD39- CD103+ CD8+ T cells sorted from the tumor. Subset of the sample: CD103+CD39- single-positive CD45RA- CD8 T cells. The rearrangement joins TRBV5-6 to TRBJ2-5, with 7 bases lining up with TRBD1. The TCR sequence derives from a human donor with melanoma. CDR3 in amino acids: CARSLVVRGRCFVTQYF. Here the CDR3 DNA reads TGTGCCAGAAGCTTGGTGGTGAGGGGGCGGTGTTTCGTTACCCAGTACTTC.